Listed below are T cell receptor beta chains from one sample, sequenced in a study of blood T cell repertoires in COVID-19. Assay: immunoSEQ multiplex PCR; the TCRdb copy retains only in-frame clones and omits some. Of about 60,000 clones listed, roughly four fifths were seen once; the top ten hold about 40%. The sample taken for sequencing was peripheral blood. The receptor set was obtained from a human donor in a cohort sampled during active COVID-19. Both conserved end residues are part of each CDR3. D genes are given only for firm matches. Expanded clones get a size class; other rows say once, few or many, or leave the size out.

CDR3 length | J gene | V gene | clone size | D gene | CDR3 DNA | CDR3 protein
17 | TRBJ1-2 | TRBV21-1 | - | - | TGTGCCAGCAGCCCTCAAAAGACAGGGAGCTCTCTCGATGGCTACACCTTC | CASSPQKTGSSLDGYTF
17 | TRBJ2-2 | TRBV5-1 | - | TRBD1 | TGCGCCAGCAGCTTAAATCCGGACAGGGGGCTTAACGGGGAGCTGTTTTTT | CASSLNPDRGLNGELFF
14 | TRBJ1-5 | TRBV6-4 | few | TRBD1 | TGTGCCAGCAGCAGGACAGGAGGCAATCAGCCCCAGCATTTT | CASSRTGGNQPQHF
17 | TRBJ2-5 | TRBV7-8 | few | TRBD2 | TGTGCCAGCAGCTCCGGGACTAGCGAGTTTTCTATAAAGACCCAGTACTTC | CASSSGTSEFSIKTQYF
17 | TRBJ2-3 | TRBV27 | - | TRBD2 | TGTGCCAGCAGTTCCCTACTAGCGGGGCCTGTCACAGATACGCAGTATTTT | CASSSLLAGPVTDTQYF
15 | TRBJ1-2 | TRBV28 | once | TRBD1 | TGTGCCAGCAGGTACCGGGACAGGCGACTTTATGGCTACACCTTC | CASRYRDRRLYGYTF
15 | TRBJ2-3 | TRBV6-4 | - | TRBD2 | TGTGCCAGCAGCGTTAGCGGGGGGGCGGAAGATACGCAGTATTTT | CASSVSGGAEDTQYF
11 | TRBJ1-2 | TRBV7-8 | - | - | TGTGCCAGCTTAGGGGACTATGGCTACACCTTC | CASLGDYGYTF
14 | TRBJ1-1 | TRBV19 | - | TRBD1 | TGTGCCAGTGGGCGACAGGGGAGGTTAACTGAAGCTTTCTTT | CASGRQGRLTEAFF
14 | TRBJ2-3 | TRBV10-3 | - | TRBD2 | TGTGCCATCAATGCGGGGGGGCGAAAAGATACGCAGTATTTT | CAINAGGRKDTQYF
14 | TRBJ2-7 | TRBV5-1 | - | TRBD1 | TGCGCCAGCAGCCCGGGGACAGGGGGGTACGAGCAGTACTTC | CASSPGTGGYEQYF
14 | TRBJ2-7 | TRBV6-6 | - | - | TGTGCCAGCAGTTCCAGGGTCCGCTCCTACGAGCAGTACTTC | CASSSRVRSYEQYF
15 | TRBJ1-1 | TRBV4-1 | - | - | TGCGCCAGCAGCCAACCCCTTGAGCTGAACACTGAAGCTTTCTTT | CASSQPLELNTEAFF
12 | TRBJ1-2 | TRBV19 | - | TRBD1 | TGTGCCAGCCGGGACAGCAGCTATGGCTACACCTTC | CASRDSSYGYTF
16 | TRBJ2-5 | TRBV7-2 | - | TRBD2 | TGTGCCAGCAGCTCCGACCCTGCGGGGGGGGGAGAGACCCAGTACTTC | CASSSDPAGGGETQYF
16 | TRBJ1-2 | TRBV7-3 | - | - | TGTGCCAGCAGCCCCCTAGGGGATAGGAAAGACTATGGCTACACCTTC | CASSPLGDRKDYGYTF
14 | TRBJ2-5 | TRBV7-6 | - | - | TGTGCCAGCAGCTTACGAGGTATAGGAGAGACCCAGTACTTC | CASSLRGIGETQYF
17 | TRBJ2-2 | TRBV5-6 | - | - | TGTGCCAGCAGCCTACCGGAAGGGGGTTTGCACACCGGGGAGCTGTTTTTT | CASSLPEGGLHTGELFF
15 | TRBJ2-3 | TRBV6-5 | - | TRBD1 | TGTGCCAGCAGTACCGGGACAGGGGGCACAGATACGCAGTATTTT | CASSTGTGGTDTQYF
15 | TRBJ1-5 | TRBV27 | once | - | TGTGCCAGCAGCGCCCGTAGGCGGGAGTATCAGCCCCAGCATTTT | CASSARRREYQPQHF
16 | TRBJ1-4 | TRBV2 | - | TRBD1 | TGTGCCAGCAGTGAAGTCCGGCAGGGGGCAAGGGAAAAACTGTTTTTT | CASSEVRQGAREKLFF
13 | TRBJ1-4 | TRBV6-2/TRBV6-3 | - | TRBD1 | TGTGCCAGCAGCACAGGGGTTGAGACTCTCCTGTTTTTT | CASSTGVETLLFF
14 | TRBJ1-2 | TRBV29-1 | - | - | TGCAGCGTTACCGAGGGGGACGGACCTTATGGCTACACCTTC | CSVTEGDGPYGYTF
14 | TRBJ1-1 | TRBV28 | - | TRBD1 | TGTGCCAGCAGTATCACAGGGGCGGGGACTGAAGCTTTCTTT | CASSITGAGTEAFF
14 | TRBJ1-1 | TRBV15 | - | - | TGTGCCACCAGCAGAGTAGTCACGAACACTGAAGCTTTCTTT | CATSRVVTNTEAFF
13 | TRBJ2-3 | TRBV4-3 | once | - | TGCGCCAGCAGCCAAGAGGGGACTGTTACGCAGTATTTT | CASSQEGTVTQYF
15 | TRBJ1-2 | TRBV5-1 | - | - | TGCGCCAGCAGCTTGGCAGGGGTCGCTAACTATGGCTACACCTTC | CASSLAGVANYGYTF
11 | TRBJ2-5 | TRBV6-6 | - | - | TGTGCCAGCAGTTACCTAGAGACCCAGTACTTC | CASSYLETQYF
14 | TRBJ1-5 | TRBV25-1 | once | - | TGTGCCAGCGGGGACATTAATAGCAATCAGCCCCAGCATTTT | CASGDINSNQPQHF
14 | TRBJ2-5 | TRBV11-3 | - | TRBD1 | TGTGCCAGCAGATCCCCGGGACAGGGGGAGACCCAGTACTTC | CASRSPGQGETQYF
13 | TRBJ1-2 | TRBV30 | - | TRBD1 | TGTGCCTGGATGAAACAGGGGGCTGTCGGCTACACCTTC | CAWMKQGAVGYTF
12 | TRBJ2-5 | TRBV3-1/TRBV3-2 | once | - | TGTGCCAGCAGCCAGGGATTGGGGCCCCAGTACTTC | CASSQGLGPQYF
14 | TRBJ2-5 | TRBV5-1 | - | TRBD2 | TGCGCCAGCAGCCCTCTAGCGGGGGAAGAGACCCAGTACTTC | CASSPLAGEETQYF
15 | TRBJ2-1 | TRBV28 | - | TRBD2 | TGTGCCAGCAGTCTCCATCGGGGGGGCTACAATGAGCAGTTCTTC | CASSLHRGGYNEQFF
12 | TRBJ2-7 | TRBV5-6 | - | - | TGTGCCAGCAGCGGGACTGACTACGAGCAGTACTTC | CASSGTDYEQYF
13 | TRBJ1-5 | TRBV12-3/TRBV12-4 | - | TRBD1 | TGTGCCAGCGGAAAACAGGGGTTTCAGCCCCAGCATTTT | CASGKQGFQPQHF
17 | TRBJ1-1 | TRBV28 | - | TRBD1 | TGTGCCAGCAGTTCCTATATAAGGGGGCTGGGGAACACTGAAGCTTTCTTT | CASSSYIRGLGNTEAFF
16 | TRBJ2-3 | TRBV6-6 | - | - | TGTGCCAGCAGTTACCAGGGGGGAAAAATTACAGATACGCAGTATTTT | CASSYQGGKITDTQYF
15 | TRBJ2-3 | TRBV4-1 | - | - | TGCGCCAGCAGCCAACTAACTAGGAAGGGAGATACGCAGTATTTT | CASSQLTRKGDTQYF
13 | TRBJ2-7 | TRBV18 | - | TRBD1 | TGTGCCAGCTCCCCCGGACAGGCTCACGAGCAGTACTTC | CASSPGQAHEQYF